The clone carrying this TCR beta chain was recorded at least ten times. It was RNA transcripts that yielded the amplified TCR beta CDR3 regions. Researchers ran a first-round RT-PCR on the TCR CDR3 using the HTBI primer set. TCRdb called the multiplex PCR reads again in MiXCR, with one record for every CDR3 protein. Of around 690,000 distinct CDR3 sequences listed, 15% to 20% are singletons. J was trimmed by 0 bases and V by 6 bases; bases with no gene match: 14. Germline CDR1 reads SGHAT; CDR2 reads FQNNGV. The CDR3 has 19 residues. The sample is drawn from a study of T cells in Graves' hyperthyroidism and ophthalmopathy.

The source material was blood. This chain joins TRBV11-2 and TRBJ2-2, with 9 nucleotides matching TRBD1. The receptor was derived from a man aged 45-65 years with Graves' hyperthyroidism. The CDR3 DNA reads as TGTGCCAGCAGGCGCGGGACAGGGTCTAGCGGATCGAACACCGGGGAGCTGTTTTTT. Translating it yields CASRRGTGSSGSNTGELFF.